This T cell receptor beta chain appears in the sequencing data of a study of identical twins. General observations from the study: Conclusions came from cross-sectional statistical analysis, not from following the same donors. Zero-insertion analyses could be partly confounded by invariant MAIT and iNKT cells. Modeled out-of-frame TCR alpha sharing in monozygotic twins fell below observed levels.

J was trimmed by 2 bases and V by 1 base; bases with no gene match: 2. CDR3 size: 15 residues. Germline lookup yields CDR1 SGHTA and CDR2 FQGNSA. This clonotype was seen a few times. Its target is not known. A template switching step contributed a universal primer site, while unique molecular identifiers were present in the cDNA. TCRdb re-called the 5' RACE reads with MiXCR, one entry per CDR3 protein. Among roughly 250,000 distinct CDR3 sequences, roughly an eighth were seen once, and the ten largest hold 8.8%. Input material: memory (CD45RO+) T cells sorted from blood. The chain employs TRBV7-2 and TRBJ2-1; 7 bases fit TRBD2. The TCR originated in a woman aged 18-35 years in good health. The CDR3 sequence is CASSLGAGAYNEQFF. CDR3 DNA sequence: TGTGCCAGCAGCTTAGGGGCGGGAGCCTACAATGAGCAGTTCTTC.